These 30 T cell receptor beta chains share one sample of origin, sequenced in a study of blood T cell repertoires in COVID-19. The data were produced by immunoSEQ multiplex PCR, yet TCRdb's version contains in-frame clones alone and is incomplete. The sample records about 240,000 clones, around 83% being singletons. The sequenced sample consisted of peripheral blood. The receptors derive from a woman at least 80 years old with acute or convalescent COVID-19.

The rearrangement links TRBV18 to TRBJ1-4; D is uncertain. The ends were cut back, 3 bases at V and 7 bases at J, with 21 bases in the middle. CDR1 is KGHSH and CDR2 is LQKENI in the germline V gene. The CDR3 is made up of 17 amino acids. CDR3 DNA: TGTGCCAGCTCACCCGTCCCTGGTAAAAATACAGTTGAAAAACTGTTTTTT. It codes for CASSPVPGKNTVEKLFF.

The gene calls are TRBV10-2 and TRBJ1-1; 9 bases align to TRBD1. This CDR3 comprises 14 residues. Germline V gives CDR1 WSHSY, CDR2 SAAADI. V was clipped by 6 bases and J by 3 bases; unmatched bases: 5. CDR3 bases: TGCGCCAGCAGCGGGACAGGGAAGGACACTGAAGCTTTCTTT. It specifies CASSGTGKDTEAFF.

The chain employs TRBV2 and TRBJ2-7; 7 bases align to TRBD1. The germline CDR1 and CDR2 sequences are SNHLY and FYNNEI. The junction had 10 bases not matched to a gene; V was cut back by 8 bases and J by 3 bases. The CDR3 runs to 14 residues. CDR3 sequence: CASLSGQVGYEQYF. DNA for the CDR3: TGTGCCAGCCTCTCCGGACAGGTAGGCTACGAGCAGTACTTC.

This chain links TRBV30 with TRBJ1-1; D is unresolved. V was shortened by 5 bases and J by 1 base, with 8 bases between the two germline ends. Germline V gives CDR1 GTSNPN, CDR2 SVGIG (reference sequence). The CDR3 is 12 amino acids. In DNA, the CDR3 is TGTGCCTGGTTGCGAAGGAACACTGAAGCTTTCTTT. This encodes CAWLRRNTEAFF.

The chain carries TRBV5-4 and TRBJ2-3; TRBD1 agrees at 9 bases. J gave up 5 bases and V 4 bases, and 5 bases lay outside the gene matches. CDR3 size: 14 residues. CDR1 is SGHNT and CDR2 is YYREEE in the germline V gene (reference sequence). The DNA for the CDR3 is TGTGCCAGCAGCCCCGGACAGGGGCAAGATACGCAGTATTTT. Amino acids: CASSPGQGQDTQYF.

The V call is TRBV6-6, the J call TRBJ1-1; possible D gene TRBD1, 5 bases. V shed 4 bases and J shed 6 bases, with 21 bases lying between them. The CDR3 sequence is 16 residues long. The V gene's germline CDR1 is MNHNY and CDR2 SVGAGI (reference sequence). This chain's CDR3 is CASSSPGSGGTAEAFF. CDR3 nucleotides: TGTGCCAGCAGTTCCCCAGGCAGCGGGGGAACCGCTGAAGCTTTCTTT.

V and J are TRBV2 and TRBJ2-1; 7 bases are a match to TRBD2. The CDR3 extends over 14 amino acids. Unmatched junction bases numbered 13, after V lost 10 bases and J lost 7 bases. CDR1 and CDR2 (germline): SNHLY, FYNNEI. The CDR3 reads CAIPFQAGINEQFF. CDR3 DNA sequence: TGTGCCATTCCGTTCCAAGCGGGGATAAATGAGCAGTTCTTC.

The chain has TRBV6-5 and TRBJ2-7; D uncertain. Germline CDR1 reads MNHEY; CDR2 reads SVGAGI. Trimming removed 0 bases at V and 3 bases at J, with 6 bases between. The CDR3 sequence is 13 residues long. The CDR3: CASSYSSIYEQYF. The CDR3 coding sequence is TGTGCCAGCAGTTACTCTAGCATCTACGAGCAGTACTTC.

V gene TRBV28 combines with J gene TRBJ1-1; the match to TRBD1 covers 10 bases. The CDR3 is 18 residues long. Trimming cost V 6 bases and J 10 bases; bases outside gene matches: 23. Germline values: CDR1 MDHEN, CDR2 SYDVKM. The CDR3 DNA sequence: TGTGCCAGCAGCAACCTAAATTTCAGGACGACAGGGGGCGATTTAGCTTTCTTT. Translating gives CASSNLNFRTTGGDLAFF.

This clone was observed a single time. The chain is built from TRBV28 and TRBJ1-5, with D unresolved. The CDR3 is 17 residues long. The germline V gene has CDR1 MDHEN and CDR2 SYDVKM. V lost 6 bases and J 1 base, leaving 19 bases between the germline ends. For the CDR3, the DNA is TGTGCCAGCAGCATGGCACACGGGGTTGGGAGCAATCAGCCCCAGCATTTT. Translation: CASSMAHGVGSNQPQHF.

V gene TRBV11-2 combines with J gene TRBJ2-7; D perhaps matches TRBD2 (5 bases). CDR1 is SGHAT, CDR2 FQNNGV, per germline. Trimming removed 2 bases at V and 5 bases at J, with 7 bases between. The CDR3 has 12 amino acids. CDR3 in DNA: TGTGCCAGCAGCTTAATGAGGGACGAGCAGTACTTC. Translation gives CASSLMRDEQYF.

The J gene is TRBJ1-4, the V gene TRBV3-1 (or the pseudogene TRBV3-2); D is uncertain. V was clipped by 1 base and J by 0 bases, with 9 bases between them. Germline V CDR1 and CDR2: LGHDT, YNNKEL (reference sequence). The CDR3 runs 16 residues. The CDR3 bases are TGTGCCAGCAGCCAAGGGCAGGTTGCAACTAATGAAAAACTGTTTTTT. It translates to CASSQGQVATNEKLFF.

The chain couples TRBV6-2 or TRBV6-3 to TRBJ1-1; the D is unclear. Germline V lookup: CDR1 MNHEY, CDR2 SVGEGT. Deletions cut 3 bases from V and 1 base from J, with 9 bases between. The CDR3 spans 14 residues. CDR3 nucleotide sequence: TGTGCCAGCAGTTATTTGTCGAGGAACACTGAAGCTTTCTTT. This gives the protein CASSYLSRNTEAFF.

This clone was counted only a few times. V and J are TRBV6-5 and TRBJ1-5, with D perhaps TRBD1 (5 bases). Trimming removed 7 bases from V and 7 bases from J, with 11 bases in between. Germline values: CDR1 MNHEY, CDR2 SVGAGI. This CDR3 has 12 residues. As DNA, the CDR3 is TGTGCCAGCACGGGGGGGGTACAGCCCCAGCATTTT. Residues: CASTGGVQPQHF.

The gene calls are TRBV15 and TRBJ2-7, with D hard to call. The germline CDR1 and CDR2 sequences are LNHNV and YYDKDF (reference sequence). V was trimmed by 3 bases and J by 3 bases, leaving 9 bases between them. The CDR3 is made up of 13 amino acids. The CDR3 bases are TGTGCCACCAGCAGTGGCATCGACTACGAGCAGTACTTC. It yields the protein CATSSGIDYEQYF.

The chain has TRBV6-6 and TRBJ1-2; no reliable D call. CDR1 MNHNY and CDR2 SVGAGI come from the germline V gene (reference sequence). The CDR3 is made up of 14 amino acids. The V end lost 8 bases, the J end lost 0 bases, and 13 bases lay between the germline ends. This CDR3 is CASLRGQTNYGYTF. The CDR3 DNA reads as TGTGCCAGCCTAAGAGGTCAAACTAACTATGGCTACACCTTC.

The chain combines TRBV5-1 with TRBJ2-7, with 7 bases that match TRBD2. J lost 0 bases, V lost 1 base, and 4 bases had no gene match. Per germline, CDR1 SGHRS and CDR2 YFSETQ. The CDR3 consists of 15 residues. The CDR3 DNA reads as TGCGCCAGCAGCTTGTTGGGGGGGTTCTCCTACGAGCAGTACTTC. It encodes CASSLLGGFSYEQYF.

The chain couples TRBV6-1 to TRBJ2-1, with D perhaps matching TRBD2 (5 bases). The CDR3 runs 13 residues. CDR1 is MNHNS and CDR2 is SASEGT in the germline V gene. The V and J ends lost 0 bases and 9 bases respectively, with 9 bases between them. The CDR3 loop reads CASSEARGGEQFF. Written as DNA, the CDR3 is TGTGCCAGCAGTGAAGCGCGAGGAGGTGAGCAGTTCTTC.

The count of this clone is one. The chain combines TRBV11-3 with TRBJ2-1; TRBD2 matches at 11 bases. This CDR3 is 15 amino acids long. Per germline, CDR1 SGHNT and CDR2 YENEEA. Germline trimming cut 5 bases from V and 8 bases from J; bases unmatched to any gene: 8. The CDR3 DNA reads TGTGCCAGCAGCCCTCGACTAGCGGGGATGGATGAGCAGTTCTTC. Translating it yields CASSPRLAGMDEQFF.

V usage is TRBV5-3 and J usage is TRBJ1-4, with D perhaps TRBD1 (5 bases). TRBV5-3 is assigned to the ORF class and has an uncertain function. Trimming removed 4 bases at V and 8 bases at J, with 15 bases between. The CDR3 runs 14 residues. The CDR3: CARSKRDYQEKLFF. The DNA for the CDR3 is TGTGCCAGAAGCAAGAGGGACTACCAGGAAAAACTGTTTTTT.

This clone appeared a single time. The CDR3 DNA follows: TGTGCCAGCAGCCGAGGACAGAAGACAACTAATGAAAAACTGTTTTTT. This translates into CASSRGQKTTNEKLFF. The chain links TRBV14 to TRBJ1-4; the D gene is possibly TRBD1 (6 bases). Deletions cut 4 bases from V and 0 bases from J, with 12 bases between. Germline CDR1 SGHDN, CDR2 FVKESK. The CDR3 covers 16 residues.

The V and J genes are TRBV7-8 and TRBJ1-1, with D unclear. This CDR3 spans 16 amino acids. The germline V gene has CDR1 SGHVS and CDR2 FQNEAQ. V lost 9 bases, J lost 5 bases, and 25 bases lay in between. The CDR3 here is CASIRNPDGAGTEAFF. The CDR3 DNA follows: TGTGCCAGTATCCGTAACCCTGATGGCGCGGGGACTGAAGCTTTCTTT.

The chain couples TRBV5-1 to TRBJ1-4; a weak D match, TRBD1 (6 bases). Germline V gives CDR1 SGHRS, CDR2 YFSETQ. Deletions cut 1 base from V and 3 bases from J, with 10 bases between. The CDR3 totals 15 residues. The CDR3 region is CASSLTGLANEKLFF. The CDR3 bases are TGCGCCAGCAGCTTGACAGGGTTAGCTAATGAAAAACTGTTTTTT.

A note on this clone: At the DNA level, this CDR3 is encoded by other sequences in the same sample as well. The chain is built from TRBV5-1 and TRBJ1-1; D gene uncertain. Germline CDR1 SGHRS, CDR2 YFSETQ. With 0 bases removed from V and 1 base from J, the gap between germline ends came to 4 bases. The CDR3 totals 13 residues. Here the CDR3 DNA reads TGCGCCAGCAGCTTGGGAGCGAACACTGAAGCTTTCTTT. It codes for CASSLGANTEAFF.

This chain links TRBV29-1 with TRBJ2-1; 12 positions agree with TRBD1. Looked up from germline, CDR1 is SQVTM and CDR2 is ANQGSEA. V lost 8 bases to trimming and J lost 9 bases; unmatched junction nucleotides: 14. The CDR3 loop spans 15 amino acids. CDR3 region: CSFRRQGQGASEQFF. The CDR3 bases are TGCAGCTTTCGGAGGCAGGGACAGGGGGCCTCTGAGCAGTTCTTC.

The V and J genes are TRBV28 and TRBJ1-6, with D possibly being TRBD1 (6 bases). The CDR3 length is 14 residues. Deletions cut 5 bases from V and 9 bases from J, with 14 bases between. Germline CDR1 and CDR2: MDHEN and SYDVKM. Here the CDR3 DNA reads TGTGCCAGCAGTACGGACGGGGGGCGTTCACCCCTCCACTTT. This sequence encodes CASSTDGGRSPLHF. The full variable domain, in which reference TRBV28 and TRBJ1-6 provide the parts outside the CDR3, is DVKVTQSSRYLVKRTGEKVFLECVQDMDHENMFWYRQDPGLGLRLIYFSYDVKMKEKGDIPEGYSVSREKKERFSLILESASTNQTSMYLCASSTDGGRSPLHFGNGTRLTVT.

The V gene is TRBV19, the J gene TRBJ2-7; tentatively, D is TRBD2 (5 bases). V lost 7 bases and J lost 3, with 13 bases in between. Germline values: CDR1 LNHDA, CDR2 SQIVND (reference sequence). The CDR3 is 13 residues long. The CDR3 DNA is TGTGCCAGTACCAACGGCGGAGGCTACGAGCAGTACTTC. The encoded protein is CASTNGGGYEQYF.

The chain links TRBV29-1 to TRBJ1-1; TRBD1 agrees at 9 bases. The CDR3 covers 11 residues. V lost 6 bases, J lost 7 bases, and 3 bases stayed unmatched. The germline V gene encodes CDR1 SQVTM and CDR2 ANQGSEA. The CDR3 region has the DNA TGCAGCGTGAACAGGGGGCTTGAAGCTTTCTTT. It is translated as CSVNRGLEAFF.

This chain joins TRBV18 and TRBJ2-5; a possible D gene is TRBD2 (6 bases). The germline V gene has CDR1 KGHSH and CDR2 LQKENI. The CDR3 extends over 14 amino acids. Trimming shortened V by 4 bases and J by 4 bases, and 13 bases separated the two germline ends. The DNA for the CDR3 is TGTGCCAGCTCACAACTAGCTTGGGGAGAGACCCAGTACTTC. Translated: CASSQLAWGETQYF.

The chain combines TRBV5-1 with TRBJ1-2; tentative D call: TRBD1 (6 bases). Deletions cut 4 bases from V and 4 bases from J, with 11 bases between. The CDR3 contains 13 residues. The germline V gene has CDR1 SGHRS and CDR2 YFSETQ. For the CDR3, the DNA is TGCGCCAGCAGCGCACCGGACAGCTATGGCTACACCTTC. This encodes CASSAPDSYGYTF.